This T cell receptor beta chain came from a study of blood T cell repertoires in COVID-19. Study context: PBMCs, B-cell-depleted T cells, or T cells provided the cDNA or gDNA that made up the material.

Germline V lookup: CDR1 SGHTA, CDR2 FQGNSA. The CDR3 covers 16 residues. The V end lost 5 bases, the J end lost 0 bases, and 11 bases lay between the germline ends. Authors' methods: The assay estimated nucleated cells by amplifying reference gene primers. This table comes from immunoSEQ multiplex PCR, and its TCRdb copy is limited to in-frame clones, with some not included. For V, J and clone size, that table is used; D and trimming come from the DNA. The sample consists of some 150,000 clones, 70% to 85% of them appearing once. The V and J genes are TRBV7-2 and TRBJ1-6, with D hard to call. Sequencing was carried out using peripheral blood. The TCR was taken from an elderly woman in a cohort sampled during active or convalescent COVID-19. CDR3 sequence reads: CASSAGGSSYNSPLHF. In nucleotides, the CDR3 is TGTGCCAGCAGCGCCGGAGGGAGCTCCTATAATTCACCCCTCCACTTT.